The 24 T cell receptor beta chains below were found in one sample sequenced in a study of T-cell memory formation after mild COVID-19 (dated by TCRdb to the early 2020s). Preparation of the library involved 5' RACE. Data came from an Illumina NovaSeq 6000. TCRdb reprocessed the public reads (quality trimming at Q25 with fastp, clone calling with MiXCR) and kept in-frame beta chains. All rows with the same CDR3 protein become a single entry with the most common DNA and genes. This sample holds approximately 150,000 distinct CDR3 sequences; about 14% were observed only once. The ten largest clones represent less than 15% of the sample. Sequenced: PBMCs or a T cell subset sorted from them (not recorded which). The receptors shown here come from an adult woman who had mild COVID-19 (a few samples of this study predate the infection). The sample titles of this study are shuffled in the database, so cell type and time point are left out; the donor was told from shared clones.

Many counts were recorded for this clonotype. The rearrangement links TRBV4-2 to TRBJ2-1; TRBD1 aligns across 9 bases. The CDR3 loop spans 14 amino acids. J lost 8 bases, V lost 6 bases, and 8 bases had no gene match. CDR1 and CDR2 from the germline V gene are LGHNA and YNFKEQ. The CDR3 DNA is TGTGCCAGCAGTGACCCGGGACAGGGCGATGAGCAGTTCTTC. Amino acids: CASSDPGQGDEQFF.

This clonotype was found a few times. The gene calls are TRBV7-9 and TRBJ2-1, with D hard to call. Germline CDR1 SEHNR, CDR2 FQNEAQ (reference sequence). V lost 1 base, J lost 7 bases, and 8 bases lay in between. CDR3 size: 13 residues. The CDR3 region has the DNA TGTGCCAGCAGCTTAGGTCTTTTTAATGAGCAGTTCTTC. Translated: CASSLGLFNEQFF.

V gene TRBV19 combines with J gene TRBJ1-1; 7 bases match TRBD1. Germline values: CDR1 LNHDA, CDR2 SQIVND (reference sequence). The CDR3 covers 13 residues. Germline trimming cut 6 bases from V and 7 bases from J; bases unmatched to any gene: 8. The CDR3 region has the DNA TGTGCCAGTAGATCTGACAGGGTCATTGAAGCTTTCTTT. This encodes CASRSDRVIEAFF.

The table lists this clonotype with a few counts. The J gene is TRBJ2-5, the V gene TRBV5-4; D unclear. CDR1 SGHNT and CDR2 YYREEE come from the germline V gene (reference sequence). This CDR3 contains 13 residues. Trimming took off 1 base at V and 3 bases at J, with 7 bases between the two ends. Here the CDR3 reads CASSLMAEETQYF. DNA of the CDR3: TGTGCCAGCAGCTTGATGGCGGAAGAGACCCAGTACTTC.

The DNA for the CDR3 is TGTGCCAGCAGTAACGAACAGGGGACCGGGGAGCTGTTTTTT. It yields the protein CASSNEQGTGELFF. The chain employs TRBV6-5 and TRBJ2-2; 7 nucleotides match TRBD1. The length of the CDR3 is 14 residues. With V trimmed by 5 bases and J by 5 bases, 5 bases remained unmatched. The germline gives CDR1 MNHEY, CDR2 SVGAGI.

This clonotype has only a few counts. This chain joins TRBV5-1 and TRBJ2-3; D is perhaps TRBD1 (6 bases). The CDR3 has 13 amino acids. Germline loops: CDR1 SGHRS, CDR2 YFSETQ. V gave up 5 bases and J gave up 10 bases, with 17 bases separating them. The CDR3 loop reads CASRLETGGAQYF. The CDR3 DNA sequence: TGCGCCAGCAGATTAGAGACAGGAGGCGCGCAGTATTTT.

V is TRBV20-1 and J is TRBJ2-1; D unclear. Trimming shortened V by 6 bases and J by 12 bases, and 9 bases separated the two germline ends. CDR1 DFQATT and CDR2 SNEGSKA come from the germline V gene (reference sequence). This CDR3 spans 9 amino acids. The CDR3 loop reads CSASVGQFF. In DNA form, the CDR3 reads TGCAGTGCCTCGGTAGGGCAGTTCTTC.

The CDR3 loop reads CASSLSTSGSDEATQYF. The CDR3, as DNA: TGTGCCAGCAGCCTCTCGACTAGCGGGAGCGATGAAGCGACCCAGTACTTC. The chain has TRBV5-5 and TRBJ2-5, with 12 nucleotides matching TRBD2. Germline V gene sequence: CDR1 SGHKS, CDR2 YYEKEE (reference sequence). V lost 4 bases and J lost 7; bases outside the gene matches: 14. The CDR3 totals 17 residues. Complete variable domain (other parts from reference TRBV5-5 and TRBJ2-5): DAGVTQSPTHLIKTRGQQVTLRCSPISGHKSVSWYQQVLGQGPQFIFQYYEKEERGRGNFPDRFSARQFPNYSSELNVNALLLGDSALYLCASSLSTSGSDEATQYFGPGTRLLVL.

The rearrangement joins TRBV11-2 to TRBJ2-1, with D maybe TRBD1 (6 bases). This CDR3 contains 13 residues. The germline gives CDR1 SGHAT, CDR2 FQNNGV. The germline V and J ends were trimmed by 9 bases and 0 bases, with 9 bases remaining between them. This CDR3 is CASGGRSYNEQFF. The CDR3 DNA sequence: TGTGCCAGTGGGGGCCGCTCCTACAATGAGCAGTTCTTC.

This clonotype was found a few times. The chain is built from TRBV14 and TRBJ2-7; tentatively, D is TRBD2 (6 bases). CDR1 and CDR2 (germline): SGHDN, FVKESK. The ends were cut back, 4 bases at V and 0 bases at J, with 10 bases in the middle. The CDR3 length is 14 residues. CDR3 nucleotide sequence: TGTGCCAGCAGCCTGGGACTGGGCTCCTACGAGCAGTACTTC. Translating gives CASSLGLGSYEQYF.

V is TRBV20-1 and J is TRBJ1-1; D gene uncertain. V lost 3 bases to trimming and J lost 5 bases, with 10 bases between them. The CDR3 sequence is 12 residues long. CDR1 is DFQATT and CDR2 is SNEGSKA in the germline V gene (reference sequence). CDR3 in amino acids: CSARARRTEAFF. The DNA of the CDR3 is TGCAGTGCTAGGGCCCGAAGGACTGAAGCTTTCTTT.

This clonotype was seen a few times. The chain employs TRBV7-3 and TRBJ2-2, with 7 positions matching TRBD1. The CDR3 spans 15 residues. Germline V gene lookup returns CDR1 SGHTA and CDR2 FQGTGA. Germline trimming cut 5 bases from V and 4 bases from J; bases unmatched to any gene: 7. For the CDR3, the DNA is TGTGCCAGCAGCCCCACAGGGGCTGGCACCGGGGAGCTGTTTTTT. As protein: CASSPTGAGTGELFF.

A few counts support this clonotype. The V gene is TRBV7-9, the J gene TRBJ2-1; 12 nucleotides line up with TRBD2. The CDR3 runs to 19 residues. V shed 1 base, J shed 0 bases, and the junction held 7 bases outside the gene matches. Germline V gene lookup returns CDR1 SEHNR and CDR2 FQNEAQ (reference sequence). CDR3: CASSLVLAGGTSSYNEQFF. The DNA of the CDR3 is TGTGCCAGCAGCTTAGTACTAGCGGGAGGCACGAGCTCCTACAATGAGCAGTTCTTC.

The chain is built from TRBV2 and TRBJ1-2, with D unresolved. The V end lost 3 bases, the J end lost 9 bases, and 20 bases lay between the germline ends. The CDR3 covers 15 residues. The V gene's germline CDR1 is SNHLY and CDR2 FYNNEI. CDR3 region: CASSDIGGSWSSYTF. CDR3 in DNA: TGTGCCAGCAGTGATATAGGCGGAAGCTGGTCTAGCTACACCTTC.

This clonotype appeared a few times. The CDR3 DNA is TGTGCCAGCAGCTCGCAGAGTTACAATGAGCAGTTCTTC. Its translation is CASSSQSYNEQFF. This chain links TRBV11-2 with TRBJ2-1; no firm D call. Germline V gene lookup returns CDR1 SGHAT and CDR2 FQNNGV. The CDR3 covers 13 residues. The V and J ends lost 4 bases and 4 bases respectively, with 8 bases between them.

The chain employs TRBV4-3 and TRBJ2-1, with TRBD2 identical over 7 bases. The ends lost 4 bases at V and 4 bases at J; junction bases unmatched: 10. The CDR3 loop spans 16 amino acids. Germline V gene data show CDR1 as LGHNA and CDR2 as YSLEER. Here the CDR3 DNA reads TGCGCCAGCAGCCCCGACTCTAGCGGAGGGTACAATGAGCAGTTCTTC. It translates to CASSPDSSGGYNEQFF.

The rearrangement uses TRBV12-3 or TRBV12-4 and TRBJ1-1, with D maybe TRBD1 (6 bases). This CDR3 has 11 residues. With 5 bases removed from V and 10 bases from J, the gap between germline ends came to 11 bases. CDR3: CASSPRGPAFF. The CDR3 DNA follows: TGTGCCAGCAGTCCCCGGGGGCCAGCTTTCTTT.

This clonotype showed up many times. CDR3 residues: CASSPRTSGSTDTQYF. CDR3 coding DNA: TGTGCCAGCAGCCCTCGGACTAGCGGGAGCACAGATACGCAGTATTTT. The chain is built from TRBV12-3 or TRBV12-4 and TRBJ2-3; 11 nucleotides align to TRBD2. The ends lost 6 bases at V and 0 bases at J; junction bases unmatched: 5. The CDR3 totals 16 residues.

This clonotype has more than one count but fewer than ten. Here the CDR3 DNA reads TGTGCCAGCAGTTTACAGGGATGGGGCACTGAAGCTTTCTTT. Protein product: CASSLQGWGTEAFF. The chain uses TRBV28 and TRBJ1-1; D is perhaps TRBD1 (5 bases). The CDR3 totals 14 residues. The ends were cut back, 2 bases at V and 4 bases at J, with 11 bases in the middle. CDR1 and CDR2 from the germline V gene are MDHEN and SYDVKM. Drawing the rest from reference TRBV28 and TRBJ1-1, the complete variable domain is DVKVTQSSRYLVKRTGEKVFLECVQDMDHENMFWYRQDPGLGLRLIYFSYDVKMKEKGDIPEGYSVSREKKERFSLILESASTNQTSMYLCASSLQGWGTEAFFGQGTRLTVV.

This clonotype was found a few times. The chain recombines TRBV20-1 with TRBJ2-7; D may be TRBD1 (7 bases). V shed 3 bases and J shed 4 bases, with 19 bases lying between them. The CDR3 is 15 amino acids. Per germline, CDR1 DFQATT and CDR2 SNEGSKA (reference sequence). The CDR3 protein is CSASGVGGGSYEQYF. The CDR3 coding sequence is TGCAGTGCTAGCGGGGTCGGAGGGGGCTCGTACGAGCAGTACTTC.

A few counts support this clonotype. The genes are TRBV3-1 and TRBJ2-3, with 12 bases aligning to TRBD2. This CDR3 contains 17 residues. V lost 4 bases to trimming and J lost 0 bases; unmatched junction nucleotides: 5. CDR1 is LGHDT and CDR2 is YNNKEL in the germline V gene (reference sequence). CDR3 nucleotide sequence: TGTGCCAGCAGCCCACGGACTAGCGGGACTAGCACAGATACGCAGTATTTT. It yields the protein CASSPRTSGTSTDTQYF.

This clonotype was seen more than once but under ten times. V usage is TRBV7-9 and J usage is TRBJ2-3; D gene uncertain. Germline CDR1 and CDR2: SEHNR and FQNEAQ (reference sequence). The ends were cut back, 5 bases at V and 0 bases at J, with 18 bases in the middle. CDR3 size: 17 residues. CDR3 DNA: TGTGCCAGCAGCCGAGCCAGCGACCCTTTAAGCACAGATACGCAGTATTTT. Its translation: CASSRASDPLSTDTQYF.

The chain couples TRBV27 to TRBJ2-1; the D gene could be TRBD1 or TRBD2 (5 bases each). CDR3 length: 15 residues. V lost 3 bases, J lost 6 bases, and 15 bases lay in between. The germline V gene encodes CDR1 MNHEY and CDR2 SMNVEV (reference sequence). DNA for the CDR3: TGTGCCAGCAGTTTTCTGGGACCCACCATCAATGAGCAGTTCTTC. This encodes CASSFLGPTINEQFF.

This chain uses TRBV9 with TRBJ2-1, with 10 bases identical to TRBD2. J was trimmed by 9 bases and V by 3 bases; bases with no gene match: 6. In germline, CDR1 is SGDLS, CDR2 YYNGEE. The CDR3 is 14 residues long. CDR3 region: CASSASGGAVEQFF. CDR3 coding DNA: TGTGCCAGCAGCGCGAGCGGGGGGGCGGTTGAGCAGTTCTTC. Full variable domain (remainder filled in from reference TRBV9 and TRBJ2-1): DSGVTQTPKHLITATGQRVTLRCSPRSGDLSVYWYQQSLDQGLQFLIQYYNGEERAKGNILERFSAQQFPDLHSELNLSSLELGDSALYFCASSASGGAVEQFFGPGTRLTVL.